The 11 T cell receptor beta chains below come from one sample, sequenced in a study of T cell changes during pregnancy in multiple sclerosis. Produced via immunoSEQ multiplex PCR; TCRdb's table is partial and in-frame only. This sample carries 58,000 or so clones, 90% of them seen once, and the ten largest clones take 2% to 2.5%. The sequenced sample was peripheral blood, obtained in the first trimester of pregnancy. Every receptor here comes from a female donor in good health, enrolled as a control in a pregnancy study.

There are a few counts of this clone. The V gene is TRBV6-4, the J gene TRBJ1-2, with 11 nucleotides matching TRBD1. From germline, CDR1 is MRHNA and CDR2 SNTAGT. Germline trimming cut 6 bases from V and 8 bases from J; bases unmatched to any gene: 8. This CDR3 has 14 residues. Here the CDR3 reads CASSTGQGAGGYTF. As DNA, the CDR3 is TGTGCCAGCAGCACAGGACAGGGGGCAGGAGGCTACACCTTC.

This chain links TRBV5-6 with TRBJ2-6; D is possibly TRBD1 (5 bases). V was clipped by 7 bases and J by 1 base, with 9 bases between them. This CDR3 contains 14 residues. CDR1 SGHDT and CDR2 YYEEEE come from the germline V gene. Here the CDR3 reads CASYRWSGANVLTF. DNA of the CDR3: TGTGCCAGCTACAGGTGGTCTGGGGCCAACGTCCTGACTTTC. The entire variable domain, with the rest obtained from reference TRBV5-6 and TRBJ2-6, is as follows: DAGVTQSPTHLIKTRGQQVTLRCSPKSGHDTVSWYQQALGQGPQFIFQYYEEEERQRGNFPDRFSGHQFPNYSSELNVNALLLGDSALYLCASYRWSGANVLTFGAGSRLTVL.

CDR3 in DNA: TGTGCCAGCTCACCACGCGGGGTCGAGCAGTACTTC. Its translation: CASSPRGVEQYF. V is TRBV18 and J is TRBJ2-5; possible D gene TRBD2, 6 bases. The J call may be wrong; the DNA end is better matched by TRBJ2-7. CDR3 length: 12 residues. The germline CDR1 and CDR2 sequences are KGHSH and LQKENI.

The chain uses TRBV10-3 and TRBJ2-5; TRBD2 aligns across 9 bases. Germline CDR1 ENHRY, CDR2 SYGVKD. The J segment lost 1 base and the V segment lost 7 bases, leaving 7 bases of the junction unmatched. The CDR3 totals 15 residues. In DNA form, the CDR3 reads TGTGCCATCACTGATAGCGGGGGCTCCCAAGAGACCCAGTACTTC. It translates to CAITDSGGSQETQYF.

V gene TRBV9 combines with J gene TRBJ2-2; no definite D call. V shed 7 bases and J shed 7 bases, with 8 bases lying between them. The CDR3 consists of 11 residues. Germline V gives CDR1 SGDLS, CDR2 YYNGEE. CDR3 nucleotide sequence: TGTGCCAGCCAGTCGGGCGGGGAGCTGTTTTTT. Residues: CASQSGGELFF.

The chain employs TRBV6-4 and TRBJ2-7, with a possible D match to TRBD1 (6 bases). The CDR3 totals 13 residues. V shed 5 bases and J shed 4 bases, with 12 bases lying between them. Germline CDR1 and CDR2: MRHNA and SNTAGT. The CDR3 DNA sequence: TGTGCCAGCAGTTCACCAGGGGTGTACGAGCAGTACTTC. Translation: CASSSPGVYEQYF.

V is TRBV28 and J is TRBJ1-2; TRBD1 agrees at 7 bases. The CDR3 is 11 amino acids. Germline V lookup: CDR1 MDHEN, CDR2 SYDVKM. J was trimmed by 8 bases and V by 10 bases; bases with no gene match: 7. In DNA, the CDR3 is TGTGCCAATCAGGGGGAAGAGGGCTACACCTTC. Amino acids: CANQGEEGYTF.

The chain combines TRBV19 with TRBJ1-1, with D hard to call. Trimming removed 5 bases from V and 4 bases from J, with 11 bases in between. The CDR3 sequence is 13 residues long. Germline V lookup: CDR1 LNHDA, CDR2 SQIVND (reference sequence). The CDR3 loop is CASSPGAGTEAFF. The CDR3 DNA reads as TGTGCCAGTAGTCCTGGAGCGGGCACTGAAGCTTTCTTT.

A few counts support this clone. The rearrangement uses TRBV5-4 and TRBJ1-2; weak D call: TRBD1 (5 bases). The germline V and J ends were trimmed by 2 bases and 2 bases, with 10 bases remaining between them. Germline V gives CDR1 SGHNT, CDR2 YYREEE (reference sequence). The CDR3 consists of 14 residues. DNA of the CDR3: TGTGCCAGCAGCTTACCAGACAGAAACTATGGCTACACCTTC. This encodes CASSLPDRNYGYTF.

This clone was observed once. For the CDR3, the DNA is TGTGCCAGCAGTTTAGGCGGGGGGACCGGGGAGCTGTTTTTT. Amino acid sequence: CASSLGGGTGELFF. This rearrangement joins TRBV27 to TRBJ2-2; TRBD2 agrees at 8 bases. The CDR3 contains 14 residues. Germline lookup yields CDR1 MNHEY and CDR2 SMNVEV (reference sequence). The V and J ends lost 2 bases and 5 bases, in that order; junction bases with no gene match: 1.

J is TRBJ1-1 and V is TRBV5-1; D is uncertain. The CDR3 runs 12 residues. V lost 4 bases, J lost 3 bases, and 7 bases lay in between. Per the germline V gene, CDR1 is SGHRS and CDR2 is YFSETQ. The DNA for the CDR3 is TGCGCCAGCAGCCCCGGGGACACTGAAGCTTTCTTT. Amino acids: CASSPGDTEAFF.